This entry lists 29 T cell receptor beta chains sequenced from one sample in a study of Graves' ophthalmopathy and Graves' hyperthyroidism. Researchers took RNA transcripts and amplified TCR beta CDR3 regions from them. An opening RT-PCR round employed HTBI primers and preceded a second-round multiplex PCR. TCRdb reprocessed the multiplex PCR reads with MiXCR, giving one entry per CDR3 protein. This sample has approximately 330,000 distinct CDR3 sequences, with about a sixth found just once. Specimen: peripheral blood. The source of these receptors is an adult man with Graves' ophthalmopathy.

This clonotype came up many times. This chain uses TRBV9 with TRBJ2-2, with D possibly being TRBD2 (5 bases). Germline CDR1 SGDLS, CDR2 YYNGEE. The V and J ends lost 4 bases and 2 bases respectively, with 9 bases between them. This CDR3 is built from 14 residues. CDR3 loop: CASSPGLNTGELFF. The CDR3 coding sequence is TGTGCCAGCAGCCCCGGACTTAACACCGGGGAGCTGTTTTTT.

The chain couples TRBV11-2 to TRBJ2-7; the D gene is possibly TRBD2 (5 bases). CDR3 length: 15 residues. Germline CDR1 SGHAT, CDR2 FQNNGV. V lost 6 bases and J 4 bases, leaving 19 bases between the germline ends. The CDR3 protein is CASSSYARSGYEQYF. DNA for the CDR3: TGTGCCAGCAGTTCTTATGCTAGATCGGGGTACGAGCAGTACTTC.

This clonotype was counted at least ten times. The chain has TRBV30 and TRBJ2-4; no reliable D call. Germline lookup yields CDR1 GTSNPN and CDR2 SVGIG (reference sequence). The CDR3 has 13 amino acids. Trimming cost V 4 bases and J 0 bases, with 7 bases left between them. The CDR3 DNA reads as TGTGCCTGGATACCCTTAGCCAAAAACATTCAGTACTTC. It translates to CAWIPLAKNIQYF.

This clonotype came up many times. The V and J genes are TRBV6-2 or TRBV6-3 and TRBJ2-2; D uncertain. V lost 0 bases and J 9 bases, leaving 8 bases between the germline ends. The CDR3 sequence is 13 residues long. Germline CDR1 reads MNHEY; CDR2 reads SVGEGT. Here the CDR3 DNA reads TGTGCCAGCAGTTACTCGCGTGGCCGGGAGCTGTTTTTT. Encoded protein: CASSYSRGRELFF.

The chain carries TRBV29-1 and TRBJ1-5; no clear D gene. The CDR3 is 12 residues long. V was pared by 4 bases and J by 7 bases, with 11 bases between. CDR1 is SQVTM and CDR2 is ANQGSEA in the germline V gene. For the CDR3, the DNA is TGCAGCGTTGGGGCAGGACGACAGCCCCAGCATTTT. This sequence encodes CSVGAGRQPQHF.

This rearrangement joins TRBV7-9 to TRBJ1-6; the D gene is possibly TRBD1 (5 bases). The CDR3 length is 13 residues. The V end lost 5 bases, the J end lost 9 bases, and 11 bases lay between the germline ends. Looked up from germline, CDR1 is SEHNR and CDR2 is FQNEAQ (reference sequence). The CDR3 reads CASSHPGTSPLHF. The CDR3 DNA reads TGTGCCAGCAGCCACCCCGGGACTTCACCCCTCCACTTT.

This clonotype showed up many times. The chain uses TRBV20-1 and TRBJ1-5, with 8 bases matching TRBD1. This CDR3 region has 16 residues. Germline V gene sequence: CDR1 DFQATT, CDR2 SNEGSKA (reference sequence). V trimming: 8 bases; J trimming: 1 base; junction bases outside the gene matches: 13. The CDR3 coding sequence is TGCAGTTGCATGAGTGGACAGGGTATGAGCAATCAGCCCCAGCATTTT. Amino acids: CSCMSGQGMSNQPQHF.

This clonotype was found many times. This rearrangement joins TRBV12-3 or TRBV12-4 to TRBJ2-5; D is ambiguous. This CDR3 has 11 amino acids. The V end lost 5 bases, the J end lost 5 bases, and 6 bases lay between the germline ends. CDR3 coding DNA: TGTGCCAGCAGTGAAACGGAGACCCAGTACTTC. Its protein is CASSETETQYF.

Ten or more counts support this clonotype. As DNA, the CDR3 is TGTGCCAGCAGTTCGAATTATAGGTCCGTGTCTCCCTACGAGCAGTACTTC. This translates into CASSSNYRSVSPYEQYF. The rearrangement uses TRBV6-5 and TRBJ2-7, with no clear D. CDR1 and CDR2 (germline): MNHEY, SVGAGI. V lost 4 bases to trimming and J lost 2 bases, with 21 bases between them. The CDR3 has 17 amino acids.

At least ten counts were recorded for this clonotype. The chain is built from TRBV19 and TRBJ1-2, with 7 bases that match TRBD1. Looked up from germline, CDR1 is LNHDA and CDR2 is SQIVND (reference sequence). This CDR3 is 14 amino acids long. Trimming took 5 bases from V and 1 from J; bases not matched to a gene: 4. This chain's CDR3 is CASSPQGGNYGYTF. CDR3 DNA sequence: TGTGCCAGTAGTCCCCAGGGGGGTAACTATGGCTACACCTTC.

Ten or more counts support this clonotype. V and J are TRBV11-2 and TRBJ1-6; D call uncertain. There are 16 residues in the CDR3. V was trimmed by 5 bases and J by 4 bases, leaving 15 bases between them. Germline V CDR1 and CDR2: SGHAT, FQNNGV. CDR3: CASSQQSGVYNSPLHF. The CDR3, as DNA: TGTGCCAGCAGCCAACAATCCGGGGTTTATAATTCACCCCTCCACTTT.

This chain connects TRBV11-2 to TRBJ2-7, with 7 bases lining up with TRBD1. Germline V lookup: CDR1 SGHAT, CDR2 FQNNGV. V shed 5 bases and J 0 bases; nucleotides not matched to a gene: 10. The CDR3 runs 16 residues. DNA of the CDR3: TGTGCCAGCAGCCTTTCCGGGACAGCTTTCTCCTACGAGCAGTACTTC. Residues: CASSLSGTAFSYEQYF.

This chain joins TRBV28 and TRBJ1-6; D may be TRBD1 (6 bases). V lost 7 bases to trimming and J lost 0 bases, with 13 bases between them. Germline V lookup: CDR1 MDHEN, CDR2 SYDVKM. The CDR3 totals 16 residues. DNA of the CDR3: TGTGCCAGCACCAGAATAGGGGGCTCCTATAATTCACCCCTCCACTTT. Its protein is CASTRIGGSYNSPLHF.

This clonotype was detected only once. The chain has TRBV6-1 and TRBJ2-7; D gene ambiguous. V lost 3 bases to trimming and J lost 5 bases, with 17 bases between them. CDR3 length: 15 amino acids. Per germline, CDR1 MNHNS and CDR2 SASEGT. The CDR3 DNA follows: TGTGCCAGCAGTGATTTCTCGTGGCCTAACGACGAGCAGTACTTC. This codes for CASSDFSWPNDEQYF.

This clonotype has ten or more counts. The chain joins TRBV20-1 to TRBJ1-5; D not certain. This CDR3 has 14 amino acids. The V end lost 0 bases, the J end lost 4 bases, and 10 bases lay between the germline ends. Germline-derived CDR1 and CDR2 are DFQATT and SNEGSKA (reference sequence). The CDR3 nucleotides read TGCAGTGCTAGAGATTTAGGAGGGAATCAGCCCCAGCATTTT. It translates to CSARDLGGNQPQHF.

The sample holds many counts of this clonotype. The chain carries TRBV24-1 and TRBJ2-2, with TRBD2 identical over 9 bases. CDR3 size: 18 residues. Looked up from germline, CDR1 is KGHDR and CDR2 is SFDVKD. Trimming removed 0 bases from V and 4 bases from J; junction bases left unmatched: 8. Here the CDR3 reads CATSDLQRAGGLTGELFF. The CDR3 coding sequence is TGTGCCACCAGTGATTTGCAGAGAGCGGGGGGCCTCACCGGGGAGCTGTTTTTT.

This clonotype has a count of ten or more. This sequence joins TRBV20-1 and TRBJ2-5; 12 bases match TRBD1. V lost 3 bases to trimming and J lost 7 bases; unmatched junction nucleotides: 9. Germline-derived CDR1 and CDR2 are DFQATT and SNEGSKA (reference sequence). The CDR3 spans 15 residues. The CDR3 loop reads CSASPRDRGRVTQYF. CDR3 in DNA: TGCAGTGCTAGTCCCCGGGACAGGGGGCGAGTGACCCAGTACTTC.

This clonotype has a count of ten or more. The chain recombines TRBV12-3 or TRBV12-4 with TRBJ2-2; 7 bases align to TRBD1. The CDR3 is made up of 12 amino acids. V shed 7 bases and J 11 bases; nucleotides not matched to a gene: 7. CDR3 in amino acids: CASKHRDSELFF. CDR3 nucleotide sequence: TGTGCCAGCAAACACCGGGACAGTGAGCTGTTTTTT.

At least ten counts were recorded for this clonotype. The rearrangement links TRBV6-1 to TRBJ2-7; D is undetermined. The CDR3 consists of 17 residues. Per the germline V gene, CDR1 is MNHNS and CDR2 is SASEGT. The V and J ends lost 0 bases and 0 bases respectively, with 15 bases between them. CDR3 region: CASSEAVHGVSSYEQYF. In DNA, the CDR3 is TGTGCCAGCAGTGAAGCGGTCCATGGGGTGAGCTCCTACGAGCAGTACTTC.

This clonotype was seen many times. The V call is TRBV12-3 or TRBV12-4, the J call TRBJ1-3; D is ambiguous. The CDR3 loop spans 12 amino acids. Trimming removed 7 bases at V and 1 base at J, with 5 bases between. The CDR3 region is CASTGSGNTIYF. CDR3 bases: TGTGCCAGCACTGGATCTGGAAACACCATATATTTT.

A few counts support this clonotype. The genes are TRBV30 and TRBJ2-3; either TRBD1 or TRBD2 may fit D (6 bases each). Germline values: CDR1 GTSNPN, CDR2 SVGIG (reference sequence). The CDR3 contains 15 residues. The ends were cut back, 0 bases at V and 2 bases at J, with 12 bases in the middle. The CDR3 DNA reads TGTGCCTGGAGTGTACCCGGGGGCGACACAGATACGCAGTATTTT. This sequence encodes CAWSVPGGDTDTQYF.

The DNA for the CDR3 is TGTGCCAGCAGTGCCCCCGACACCTACTACGAGCAGTACTTC. This gives the protein CASSAPDTYYEQYF. This sequence joins TRBV12-3 or TRBV12-4 and TRBJ2-7, with D uncertain. V was trimmed by 5 bases and J by 3 bases, leaving 14 bases between them. The CDR3 has 14 residues.

This clonotype was seen ten or more times. This chain uses TRBV12-3 or TRBV12-4 with TRBJ2-7; 13 bases are shared with TRBD2. The CDR3 is 15 amino acids. V was clipped by 6 bases and J by 5 bases; unmatched bases: 7. In DNA, the CDR3 is TGTGCCAGCAGCCGACTAGCGGGAGGTAGCGACGAGCAGTACTTC. Amino acid sequence: CASSRLAGGSDEQYF.

At least ten counts were recorded for this clonotype. This sequence joins TRBV5-1 and TRBJ2-7; 15 bases align to TRBD2. V was clipped by 4 bases and J by 3 bases; unmatched bases: 5. The CDR3 length is 16 residues. The germline gives CDR1 SGHRS, CDR2 YFSETQ. CDR3 DNA: TGCGCCAGCAGCCCCGGGACTAGCGGGAGGTACTACGAGCAGTACTTC. As protein: CASSPGTSGRYYEQYF.

This clonotype was recorded at least ten times. The chain employs TRBV6-2 or TRBV6-3 and TRBJ2-5; TRBD2 might be the D (5 bases). This CDR3 region has 14 residues. The V end lost 2 bases, the J end lost 6 bases, and 13 bases lay between the germline ends. The germline gives CDR1 MNHEY, CDR2 SVGEGT. CDR3 DNA sequence: TGTGCCAGCAGTTACGCGGGTCGCGAAAAGACCCAGTACTTC. Protein sequence: CASSYAGREKTQYF.

In the case of this clonotype: Compared with germline, one end of the junction differs, possibly owing to a read error. The V gene is TRBV6-5, the J gene TRBJ1-2, with 9 bases lining up with TRBD1. This CDR3 contains 14 residues. The germline V gene encodes CDR1 MNHEY and CDR2 SVGAGI. CDR3 bases: TGTGCCAGCAGTCACCTCGGGACAGGGAACGGCTACATCTTC. Translation gives CASSHLGTGNGYIF.

This clonotype was recorded many times. The chain uses TRBV9 and TRBJ1-2; D perhaps matches TRBD1 (5 bases). In germline, CDR1 is SGDLS, CDR2 YYNGEE. CDR3 length equals 15 residues. The germline V and J ends were trimmed by 1 base and 7 bases, with 17 bases remaining between them. The CDR3 loop reads CASSVTPTGGGGYTF. Here the CDR3 DNA reads TGTGCCAGCAGCGTAACCCCCACGGGTGGGGGTGGCTACACCTTC.

This clonotype was detected ten times or more. V and J are TRBV11-2 and TRBJ2-2, with 8 bases identical to TRBD1. The ends lost 3 bases at V and 0 bases at J; junction bases unmatched: 0. The CDR3 contains 15 residues. Per germline, CDR1 SGHAT and CDR2 FQNNGV. CDR3 protein: CASSLTGANTGELFF. CDR3 coding DNA: TGTGCCAGCAGCTTGACAGGGGCGAACACCGGGGAGCTGTTTTTT.

This clonotype was observed at least ten times. This rearrangement joins TRBV7-8 to TRBJ2-7, with D possibly matching TRBD1 (5 bases). The ends were cut back, 1 base at V and 5 bases at J, with 12 bases in the middle. The CDR3 totals 14 residues. Germline values: CDR1 SGHVS, CDR2 FQNEAQ. The CDR3 DNA follows: TGTGCCAGCAGCTTAGGTAGGACAATCCACGAGCAGTACTTC. It codes for CASSLGRTIHEQYF.